This record covers a single T cell receptor beta chain. What this receptor recognizes is not known. No base qualities exist here, and no much larger clone lies one base off it. The data originate from a study of Ad26.COV2.S vaccination and SARS-CoV-2 variants (dated by TCRdb to 2020 to 2022). With respect to the entire study: Donors in the vaccine arm were drawn from COV1001, a multicentre, randomized, double-blind, placebo-controlled phase I-IIa trial testing Ad26.COV2.S in healthy adults. Ad26.COV2.S was administered intramuscularly at 5 x 10^10 or 1 x 10^11 viral particles, either as a single shot or as two shots given 56 days apart. TCRbeta repertoire sequencing served as the tool for gauging how specific and how broad the SARS-CoV-2-reactive T cell receptors were following Ad26.COV2.S vaccination. A total of 32 samples were included in the TCR-sequenced set, comprising 19 Ad26.COV2.S vaccine recipients, 5 placebo recipients and 8 SARS-CoV-2 convalescent individuals. Participants in the trial were split at random into five groups of five each, receiving low-dose or high-dose Ad26.COV2.S once or twice, or else placebo on both occasions. Investigators did not know the trial group allocation while performing experiments and assessing outcomes. Overall study results and their limits: Substantial breadth of spike-specific CD8+ and CD4+ T cell responses was reported after vaccination. The authors noted that total T cell responses may have been underestimated by the TCR breadth and depth analyses. The study lacked the statistical power to compare responses across vaccine doses or regimens. Ad26.COV2.S recipients had higher spike-specific TCR breadth than placebo recipients (P = 0.0014). Vaccine and placebo recipients had comparable non-spike TCR breadth, which fits with the vaccine containing only spike.

Sample treatment or condition, as interpreted from the label and publication: 15 to 20 received Ad26.COV2.S at low or high dose, single or two shots; roughly five received placebo; per-sample allocation not given. Repertoires of vaccine and placebo recipients were sequenced from samples taken on day 63 after the first injection. Cohort 1b enrolled some 25 adults aged 18-55 years at a single site in Boston, USA, between 29 July and 7 August 2020. As a vaccine, Ad26.COV2.S was a replication-incompetent adenovirus type 26 vector that expressed a prefusion-stabilized SARS-CoV-2 spike protein derived from the original Wuhan strain. V is cut by 5 bases and J by 10 bases, and the space between the germline ends is 17 bases. From the germline V gene, CDR1 is SGHVS and CDR2 is FQNEAQ. Counted from cysteine to phenylalanine, this CDR3 has 13 amino acids. The DNA shown is the 39-base CDR3, in frame from base 1.

The immunoSEQ Assay was the method used to sequence TCRbeta CDR3 regions. After extraction, genomic DNA underwent amplification by bias-controlled multiplex PCR, followed by high-throughput sequencing. In the paper's pipeline: To quantify the absolute abundance of every unique TCRbeta CDR3 region, sequences were collapsed and filtered. T cell fraction was estimated by normalizing TCRbeta template counts to usable DNA, which was measured by amplifying reference genes present in all nucleated cells. Repertoire TCRs were annotated as SARS-CoV-2-specific by exact matching of V gene, CDR3 amino acid sequence and J gene to a known reactive TCR set. The reference SARS-CoV-2 TCR set came from MIRA and was filtered for enrichment in COVID-19-positive ImmuneCODE repertoires, removing public or cross-reactive TCRs. Using the MIRA antigens, annotated TCRs were further analysed by specific ORF or by position within an ORF. Breadth was defined as annotated unique rearrangements over total unique productive rearrangements; depth was the summed frequency of those rearrangements. TCR breadth was compared between groups using two-sided Wilcoxon rank-sum tests. This is the immuneACCESS table as TCRdb keeps it, with only in-frame sequences that have V and J called. A part of the clones is gone; compared with another copy, unresolved V genes explain less than half, and the rest is unexplained. The V and J calls and the clone size are those of that table, but D and trimming were determined from the DNA. This sample holds some 640,000 clones; around 92% were observed only once. About 1.5% of the sample is taken by the ten largest.

The chain links TRBV7-8 with TRBJ1-1; too little of a D gene remains to name it. Sequencing used peripheral blood, obtained in a trial of Ad26.COV2.S vaccine versus placebo. The sequence was collected from a person aged 18-65 years who received the Ad26.COV2.S COVID-19 vaccine or a placebo. The CDR3 in this case is CASSPQREYGAFF. In nucleotides, the sequence is TGTGCCAGCAGCCCCCAGAGGGAATATGGAGCTTTCTTT.